This TCR beta chain was sequenced for a study of vaccination and CD4 T cells after COVID-19. CD4+ T cells that had been cultured provided DNA sequenced with the Oncomine TCR Beta short-read assay. TCRdb processed the PCR reads anew with MiXCR; each CDR3 protein has one entry. The sample includes several thousand distinct CDR3 sequences, around 42% seen only once; the top ten take 20% to 25%. Noted treatment: roughly ten-day PBMC culture with coronavirus spike peptide pools or control peptides (ViraFEST assay). Sample share makes this clonotype medium-sized. Its antigen remains unknown. Trimming removed 7 bases at V and 0 bases at J, with 13 bases between. There are 15 residues in the CDR3. Germline CDR1 MNHNS, CDR2 SASEGT.

The receptor's source is a human donor who had recovered from COVID-19. Specimen: CD4+ T cells from blood, cultured in vitro. The gene calls are TRBV6-1 and TRBJ2-1; no reliable D call. CDR3 nucleotides: TGTGCCAGCAAAGTAAGCAGACTCTCCTACAATGAGCAGTTCTTC. Its translation is CASKVSRLSYNEQFF.